The clone carrying this T cell receptor (beta chain) has only a few counts. Its target is unknown. Method: immunoSEQ multiplex PCR; TCRdb's copy keeps in-frame clones and lacks some. The sample lists approximately 90,000 clones; 60% to 80% were seen once. This sample is part of a study of CD8 T cell repertoires and HIV-1 epitope variants. Study information: Controls were a CMV, EBV and flu peptide pool, Ebola AY9 negative control, and no-peptide well. Epitopes were three Gag families plus Nef HW9 and YT9.

Overall study results and limits: Only beta chains were identified, marking proliferation to antigen, not function.

This receptor was taken from a male donor with HIV. Material: uncultured baseline CD8+ T cells from peripheral blood mononuclear cells (PBMCs).

The DNA for the CDR3 is TGCGCCAGCAGGGGGCAGTACTTC. Amino acids: CASRGQYF. This chain links TRBV10-1 with TRBJ2-7; D not resolved. The CDR3 covers 8 residues. The V gene lost 6 bases and the J gene lost 9 bases, with 3 bases spanning the gap. Germline CDR1 WNHNN, CDR2 SYGVQD (reference sequence).